This T cell receptor (beta chain) was sequenced for a study of shared clonotypes between healthy human individuals. Here immunoSEQ multiplex PCR was the method, and the copy in TCRdb shows in-frame clones only, minus some. The sample consists of 2 million to 2.5 million clones, 90% to 97% of them appearing once. In germline, CDR1 is KGHSH, CDR2 LQKENI. The length of the CDR3 is 16 residues. The V end was cut by 2 bases, the J end by 1 base, with 11 bases between. HIV-negative, healthy adults without recent acute infections or vaccinations were the donors. All donors were Caucasian adults living in Nashville, Tennessee. A split of CD4+ cells into CD45RA+ naive and CD45RA-negative memory subsets was performed. Study-level findings and limits: Among non-shared clonotypes, generation probabilities were lower than among those shared by all four donors.

A note on this clone: Its antigen is not known.

The source of this sequence is a young man in good health. V and J are TRBV18 and TRBJ1-4; D is uncertain. Sequenced material: naive CD4+ T cells sorted from blood. The subset denotes: CD45RA+ positively selected. CDR3 nucleotide sequence: TGTGCCAGCTCACCAGTTGTAGGAGTAACTAATGAAAAACTGTTTTTT. This translates into CASSPVVGVTNEKLFF.